These 21 T cell receptor beta chains were all obtained from the same sample, sequenced in a study of Siglec-9 on CD8 T cells in melanoma. The table came from immunoSEQ multiplex PCR; TCRdb's copy has only in-frame clones and leaves some out. Of 30,000 to 45,000 clones listed, around 81% are singletons. The sequenced sample was Siglec-9- CD8+ T cells sorted from blood. The origin of the receptors is a human donor in good health.

As DNA, the CDR3 is TGTGCCAGTAGTATATTCCGCGGGGAGTTCCACGAGCAGTACTTC. Amino acid sequence: CASSIFRGEFHEQYF. The genes are TRBV19 and TRBJ2-7; D possibly corresponds to TRBD2 (6 bases). In germline, CDR1 is LNHDA, CDR2 SQIVND (reference sequence). The CDR3 totals 15 residues. Trimming took off 2 bases at V and 5 bases at J, with 16 bases between the two ends. The variable domain in full, completed from reference TRBV19 and TRBJ2-7, reads DGGITQSPKYLFRKEGQNVTLSCEQNLNHDAMYWYRQDPGQGLRLIYYSQIVNDFQKGDIAEGYSVSREKKESFPLTVTSAQKNPTAFYLCASSIFRGEFHEQYFGPGTRLTVT.

The chain couples TRBV11-2 to TRBJ2-4; 12 nucleotides align to TRBD1. Germline V gene data show CDR1 as SGHAT and CDR2 as FQNNGV. This CDR3 contains 14 residues. V lost 5 bases and J lost 6; bases outside the gene matches: 2. The CDR3 nucleotides are TGTGCCAGCAGCCTGGGACAGGGGGCAAACATTCAGTACTTC. It is translated as CASSLGQGANIQYF.

V and J are TRBV28 and TRBJ2-7; D is perhaps TRBD2 (6 bases). The CDR3 runs to 15 residues. Germline CDR1 MDHEN, CDR2 SYDVKM. V was clipped by 10 bases and J by 2 bases, with 21 bases between them. The CDR3 DNA reads TGTGCCACCGAAGGCTCCCGGGACTCACCCTACGAGCAGTACTTC. Protein sequence: CATEGSRDSPYEQYF.

The rearrangement uses TRBV10-2 and TRBJ2-7; D is possibly TRBD1 (7 bases). The germline CDR1 and CDR2 sequences are WSHSY and SAAADI. The ends were cut back, 6 bases at V and 5 bases at J, with 17 bases in the middle. The CDR3 spans 14 residues. The CDR3 is CASSSLEGAHEQYF. In DNA form, the CDR3 reads TGCGCCAGCAGCTCCCTGGAGGGGGCCCACGAGCAGTACTTC.

The gene calls are TRBV4-1 and TRBJ2-1; D call uncertain. CDR3 length: 12 residues. Looked up from germline, CDR1 is MGHRA and CDR2 is YSYEKL. Trimming removed 0 bases from V and 9 bases from J, with 6 bases in between. CDR3 in DNA: TGCGCCAGCAGCCAAGAGCGCCTTGAGCAGTTCTTC. Protein product: CASSQERLEQFF.

The count of this clone is one. The rearrangement joins TRBV30 to TRBJ2-7; D ambiguous. The CDR3 has 14 residues. Germline V gives CDR1 GTSNPN, CDR2 SVGIG (reference sequence). V was clipped by 0 bases and J by 3 bases, with 12 bases between them. In DNA form, the CDR3 reads TGTGCCTGGAGTGTACTCGGCAGTCACTACGAGCAGTACTTC. Translation gives CAWSVLGSHYEQYF.

The chain is built from TRBV19 and TRBJ2-6; D gene ambiguous. This CDR3 region has 19 residues. Trimming cost V 7 bases and J 0 bases, with 22 bases left between them. CDR1 is LNHDA and CDR2 is SQIVND in the germline V gene (reference sequence). The CDR3 reads CASKLVPVGPLSGANVLTF. The CDR3 DNA reads as TGTGCCAGTAAGTTGGTTCCCGTTGGCCCCCTCTCTGGGGCCAACGTCCTGACTTTC.

This chain joins TRBV7-9 and TRBJ2-5, with TRBD1 identical over 7 bases. V lost 4 bases, J lost 2 bases, and 7 bases stayed unmatched. The CDR3 sequence is 15 residues long. Germline lookup yields CDR1 SEHNR and CDR2 FQNEAQ (reference sequence). CDR3 loop: CASSSALGQQETQYF. The CDR3 DNA sequence: TGTGCCAGCAGCTCCGCCCTGGGACAGCAAGAGACCCAGTACTTC.

The chain links TRBV5-1 to TRBJ1-2; a possible D gene is TRBD1 (6 bases). Trimming stripped 8 bases from V and 0 bases from J, with 20 bases between. Germline values: CDR1 SGHRS, CDR2 YFSETQ. This CDR3 comprises 16 residues. This chain's CDR3 is CASKAGQRVSNYGYTF. CDR3 coding DNA: TGCGCCAGTAAGGCCGGACAGAGAGTCTCTAACTATGGCTACACCTTC.

This clone has just one count. The CDR3 sequence is CASNPRAGEQYF. The DNA of the CDR3 is TGTGCCAGCAACCCCCGGGCAGGGGAGCAGTACTTC. V is TRBV11-3 and J is TRBJ2-7; possibly TRBD1 for D (5 bases). The CDR3 covers 12 residues. V dropped 7 bases and J dropped 7 bases, with 14 bases sitting between them. CDR1 is SGHNT, CDR2 YENEEA, per germline.

The chain employs TRBV4-2 and TRBJ1-5; TRBD1 matches 7 bases. This CDR3 contains 15 residues. Germline V gives CDR1 LGHNA, CDR2 YNFKEQ. V dropped 4 bases and J dropped 6; count of bases not matched to a gene: 9. DNA for the CDR3: TGTGCCAGCAGCCTAGAGGGAGGGGGCGGTCAGCCCCAGCATTTT. It is translated as CASSLEGGGGQPQHF.

The chain employs TRBV15 and TRBJ1-5, with 8 bases fitting TRBD1. The CDR3 is 15 amino acids. V lost 0 bases to trimming and J lost 3 bases; unmatched junction nucleotides: 1. Germline CDR1 is LNHNV and CDR2 is YYDKDF (reference sequence). The CDR3 sequence is CATSRDRGPNQPQHF. The CDR3 DNA sequence: TGTGCCACCAGCAGAGACAGGGGGCCCAATCAGCCCCAGCATTTT.

The chain joins TRBV6-5 to TRBJ1-1, with D hard to call. From germline, CDR1 is MNHEY and CDR2 SVGAGI. The CDR3 is 13 amino acids. Trimming shortened V by 9 bases and J by 0 bases, and 11 bases separated the two germline ends. CDR3 bases: TGTGCCAGTAGAGACTCCCTGAACACTGAAGCTTTCTTT. It yields the protein CASRDSLNTEAFF.

The chain couples TRBV27 to TRBJ2-5; maybe TRBD1 (5 bases). Germline values: CDR1 MNHEY, CDR2 SMNVEV (reference sequence). The CDR3 consists of 12 residues. V was trimmed by 7 bases and J by 4 bases, leaving 10 bases between them. The CDR3 DNA reads as TGTGCCAGCAAGGGGCAGGCAGAGACCCAGTACTTC. It codes for CASKGQAETQYF.

This chain links TRBV7-9 with TRBJ1-1; the D gene is possibly TRBD1 (6 bases). V lost 5 bases and J 2 bases, leaving 12 bases between the germline ends. The CDR3 loop spans 14 amino acids. Germline assignment: CDR1 SEHNR and CDR2 FQNEAQ (reference sequence). CDR3 amino acids: CASSPRQVNTEAFF. The CDR3, as DNA: TGTGCCAGCAGCCCGAGACAGGTTAACACTGAAGCTTTCTTT. The variable domain in full, completed from reference TRBV7-9 and TRBJ1-1, reads DTGVSQNPRHKITKRGQNVTFRCDPISEHNRLYWYRQTLGQGPEFLTYFQNEAQLEKSRLLSDRFSAERPKGSFSTLEIQRTEQGDSAMYLCASSPRQVNTEAFFGQGTRLTVV.

The chain couples TRBV5-6 to TRBJ1-4; D gene unclear. Germline-derived CDR1 and CDR2 are SGHDT and YYEEEE. The CDR3 is 14 amino acids. V gave up 4 bases and J gave up 4 bases, with 11 bases separating them. In DNA form, the CDR3 reads TGTGCCAGCAGCCGCTGGCCTGGTAATGAAAAACTGTTTTTT. Its protein product is CASSRWPGNEKLFF.

The chain has TRBV4-1 and TRBJ1-1, with 8 bases that match TRBD1. Germline V CDR1 and CDR2: MGHRA, YSYEKL. The CDR3 has 14 amino acids. Unmatched junction bases numbered 2, after V lost 3 bases and J lost 2 bases. CDR3 bases: TGCGCCAGCAGCCAGGACAGGGAAAACACTGAAGCTTTCTTT. As protein: CASSQDRENTEAFF.

This chain uses TRBV6-5 with TRBJ1-2, with a possible D match to TRBD1 (5 bases). Germline V gives CDR1 MNHEY, CDR2 SVGAGI. Deletions cut 1 base from V and 4 bases from J, with 13 bases between. The CDR3 has 15 amino acids. CDR3 region: CASSYYGDGLYGYTF. The CDR3 bases are TGTGCCAGCAGTTACTATGGGGACGGACTCTATGGCTACACCTTC.

The V and J genes are TRBV5-1 and TRBJ2-5; no clear D. The CDR3 consists of 11 residues. Between the trimmed V and J ends, which lost 1 base and 4 bases, there was a span of 2 bases. Germline CDR1 is SGHRS and CDR2 is YFSETQ. The chain's CDR3 is CASSLRETQYF. As DNA, the CDR3 is TGCGCCAGCAGCTTGAGAGAGACCCAGTACTTC. Full variable domain (remainder filled in from reference TRBV5-1 and TRBJ2-5): KAGVTQTPRYLIKTRGQQVTLSCSPISGHRSVSWYQQTPGQGLQFLFEYFSETQRNKGNFPGRFSGRQFSNSRSEMNVSTLELGDSALYLCASSLRETQYFGPGTRLLVL.

The rearrangement uses TRBV27 and TRBJ2-5; D might be TRBD1 or TRBD2, each matching 5 bases. Germline CDR1 is MNHEY and CDR2 is SMNVEV (reference sequence). The CDR3 consists of 13 residues. The V end lost 2 bases, the J end lost 11 bases, and 15 bases lay between the germline ends. CDR3 region: CASSLARLGEQYF. The CDR3 nucleotides read TGTGCCAGCAGTTTAGCTCGCTTGGGGGAGCAGTACTTC.

CDR3 residues: CASLRQGSSYEQYF. In DNA form, the CDR3 reads TGTGCCAGCCTGAGACAGGGGTCCTCCTACGAGCAGTACTTC. The chain combines TRBV28 with TRBJ2-7, with 8 bases that match TRBD1. This CDR3 spans 14 amino acids. Trimming at V came to 8 bases and at J to 0 bases, leaving 6 bases not matched to a gene. Germline V CDR1 and CDR2: MDHEN, SYDVKM.